The rows below give T cell receptor beta chains drawn from one sample of a study of T cells after posttransplantation cyclophosphamide. TCRdb's table, derived via immunoSEQ multiplex PCR, lists solely in-frame clones and lacks some. This table holds 37,000 or so clones with no singletons; the top ten claim approximately 5.9%. The sample consisted of PBMCs. Receptors originate from a man aged 25-45 years in good health and a related stem cell transplant donor. Each CDR3 is given with its conserved first and last residue. Each record gives: D gene, V gene, J gene, clone size, CDR3 protein, CDR3 DNA. D genes are given only for firm matches. The size field is filled for only some rows; it gives once, few, many or a size class.

>NA|TRBV15|TRBJ1-1|many
CATSRDHWANTEAFF
TGTGCCACCAGCAGAGATCACTGGGCGAACACTGAAGCTTTCTTT
>NA|TRBV19|TRBJ1-1|many
CASKDQANTEAFF
TGTGCCAGTAAGGATCAGGCGAACACTGAAGCTTTCTTT
>NA|TRBV19|TRBJ1-1|many
CASSKAQGGEAFF
TGTGCCAGTAGTAAAGCGCAGGGTGGTGAAGCTTTCTTT
>TRBD1|TRBV5-5|TRBJ2-7|many
CASSWGQGAREQYF
TGTGCCAGCAGCTGGGGGCAGGGGGCGAGGGAGCAGTACTTC
>TRBD1|TRBV4-1|TRBJ1-5|many
CASSRVLTGAGQPQHF
TGCGCCAGCAGCCGAGTCTTAACAGGGGCCGGCCAGCCCCAGCATTTT
>NA|TRBV12-3/TRBV12-4|TRBJ2-2|few
CASSSDGANTGELFF
TGTGCCAGCAGTTCGGACGGGGCGAACACCGGGGAGCTGTTTTTT
>NA|TRBV9|TRBJ2-3|NA
CASSGGYRDTQYF
TGTGCCAGCAGCGGAGGATACAGGGACACGCAGTATTTT
>TRBD1|TRBV18|TRBJ1-1|many
CASSRDRGTEAFF
TGTGCCAGCTCACGGGACAGGGGCACTGAAGCTTTCTTT
>NA|TRBV19|TRBJ2-2|many
CASSRTGNTGELFF
TGTGCCAGTAGTAGAACAGGGAACACCGGGGAGCTGTTTTTT
>NA|TRBV15|TRBJ2-1|many
CATHNEGYNEQFF
TGTGCCACCCATAACGAGGGCTACAATGAGCAGTTCTTC
>TRBD1|TRBV19|TRBJ1-2|many
CASSIAGTGKGYTF
TGTGCCAGTAGTATTGCCGGGACAGGGAAAGGCTACACCTTC
>NA|TRBV6-1|TRBJ1-3|NA
CASVRTGNTIYF
TGTGCCAGTGTTCGTACTGGAAACACCATATATTTT
>NA|TRBV7-6|TRBJ2-2|few
CASSPLVAPGELFF
TGTGCCAGCAGCCCCCTCGTAGCCCCCGGGGAGCTGTTTTTT
>NA|TRBV11-3|TRBJ2-1|many
CASSLEGGGSYNEQFF
TGTGCCAGCAGCTTAGAAGGTGGCGGCTCCTACAATGAGCAGTTCTTC
>TRBD2|TRBV25-1|TRBJ2-5|NA
CASSPLGGWETQYF
TGTGCCAGCAGCCCTCTCGGGGGGTGGGAGACCCAGTACTTC
>NA|TRBV9|TRBJ1-1|many
CASSVEQGRKAFF
TGTGCCAGCAGCGTAGAACAGGGAAGGAAAGCTTTCTTT